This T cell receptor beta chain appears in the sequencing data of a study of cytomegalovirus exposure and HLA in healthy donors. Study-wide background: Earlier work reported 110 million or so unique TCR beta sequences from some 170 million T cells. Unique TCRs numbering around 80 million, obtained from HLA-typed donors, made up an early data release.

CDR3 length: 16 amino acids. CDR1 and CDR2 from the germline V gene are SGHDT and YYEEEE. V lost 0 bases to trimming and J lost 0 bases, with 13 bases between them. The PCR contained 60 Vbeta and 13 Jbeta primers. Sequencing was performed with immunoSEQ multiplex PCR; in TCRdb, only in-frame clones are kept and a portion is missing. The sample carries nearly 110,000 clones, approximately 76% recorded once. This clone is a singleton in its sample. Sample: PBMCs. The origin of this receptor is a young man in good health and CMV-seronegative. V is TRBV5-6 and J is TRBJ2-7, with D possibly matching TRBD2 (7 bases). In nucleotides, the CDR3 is TGTGCCAGCAGCTTGGAGGGGGGGGCCCTCTCCTACGAGCAGTACTTC. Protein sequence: CASSLEGGALSYEQYF.